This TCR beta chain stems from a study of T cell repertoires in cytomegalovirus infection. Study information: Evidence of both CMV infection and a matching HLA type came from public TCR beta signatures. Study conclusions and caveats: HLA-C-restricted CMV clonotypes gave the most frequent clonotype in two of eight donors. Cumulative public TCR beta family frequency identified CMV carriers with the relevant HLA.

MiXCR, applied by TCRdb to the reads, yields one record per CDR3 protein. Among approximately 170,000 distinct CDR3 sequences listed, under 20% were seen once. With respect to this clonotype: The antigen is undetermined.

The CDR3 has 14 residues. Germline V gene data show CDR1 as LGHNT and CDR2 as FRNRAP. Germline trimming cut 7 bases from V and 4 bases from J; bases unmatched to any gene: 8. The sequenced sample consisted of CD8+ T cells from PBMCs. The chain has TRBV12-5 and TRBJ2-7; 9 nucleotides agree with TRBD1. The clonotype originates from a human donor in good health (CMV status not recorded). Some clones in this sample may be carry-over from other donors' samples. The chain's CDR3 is CASAPDRGRYEQYF. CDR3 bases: TGTGCTAGTGCCCCGGACAGGGGTCGATACGAGCAGTACTTC. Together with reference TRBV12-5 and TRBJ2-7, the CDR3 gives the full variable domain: DARVTQTPRHKVTEMGQEVTMRCQPILGHNTVFWYRQTMMQGLELLAYFRNRAPLDDSGMPKDRFSAEMPDATLATLKIQPSEPRDSAVYFCASAPDRGRYEQYFGPGTRLTVT.